One sample yielded the 20 T cell receptor beta chains listed below, sequenced in a study of human T cells and chemical hapten exposure. Time point: patch test 2, 6 weeks after DPC sensitization. Sample treatment: therapeutic diphenylcyclopropenone sensitization with weekly scalp DPC. TCRdb re-called the RACE reads through MiXCR, storing one row per CDR3 protein. The table shows around 99,000 distinct CDR3 sequences, with 8% to 13% occurring only once. The starting material was whole blood, obtained in connection with sensitization to the hapten diphenylcyclopropenone (DPC). The receptors shown here come from a middle-aged man with alopecia areata. Some clones in this sample may be carry-over from other donors' samples.

Only a few counts were recorded for this clonotype. The chain recombines TRBV12-3 or TRBV12-4 with TRBJ2-1; D gene unclear. The CDR3 totals 13 residues. V lost 3 bases and J lost 5, with 8 bases in between. CDR3 sequence: CASSFLSDNEQFF. The CDR3, as DNA: TGTGCCAGCAGTTTTTTGTCGGACAATGAGCAGTTCTTC.

This clonotype was seen ten or more times. The rearrangement links TRBV11-1 to TRBJ2-1, with 11 bases identical to TRBD2. Germline V CDR1 and CDR2: SGHAT, FQDESV (reference sequence). J gave up 0 bases and V 5 bases, and 6 bases lay outside the gene matches. CDR3 length equals 17 residues. The CDR3 region is CASSRTSGLSSYNEQFF. CDR3 bases: TGTGCCAGCAGCAGGACTAGCGGGCTAAGCTCCTACAATGAGCAGTTCTTC. The full variable domain, rest sourced from reference TRBV11-1 and TRBJ2-1, is EAEVAQSPRYKITEKSQAVAFWCDPISGHATLYWYRQILGQGPELLVQFQDESVVDDSQLPKDRFSAERLKGVDSTLKIQPAELGDSAMYLCASSRTSGLSSYNEQFFGPGTRLTVL.

This clonotype was counted many times. The chain has TRBV7-2 and TRBJ2-1; 7 positions match TRBD2. The CDR3 loop spans 15 amino acids. CDR1 and CDR2 (germline): SGHTA, FQGNSA. V shed 5 bases, J shed 9 bases, and the junction held 13 bases outside the gene matches. The CDR3 nucleotides read TGTGCCAGCAGCAAAACTAGCGTCCTGATGGGTGAGCAGTTCTTC. This translates into CASSKTSVLMGEQFF.

This clonotype was seen more than once but under ten times. This chain connects TRBV30 to TRBJ1-5; D gene ambiguous. The V gene's germline CDR1 is GTSNPN and CDR2 SVGIG (reference sequence). The CDR3 contains 12 residues. Trimming pared 0 bases from V and 15 bases from J, leaving 15 bases between. In DNA form, the CDR3 reads TGTGCCTGGAGTGTAAGTTCTAGGCCTCCGCATTTT. It is translated as CAWSVSSRPPHF.

This clonotype has more than one count but fewer than ten. V usage is TRBV12-3 or TRBV12-4 and J usage is TRBJ2-3; D remains ambiguous. V was trimmed by 2 bases and J by 2 bases, leaving 8 bases between them. The CDR3 is 14 amino acids. The CDR3 DNA reads TGTGCCAGCAGTTTATTCAGGCCCACAGATACGCAGTATTTT. It encodes CASSLFRPTDTQYF.

This clonotype was seen ten or more times. The rearrangement links TRBV7-2 to TRBJ1-3; 7 bases agree with TRBD1. The CDR3 is 17 amino acids. After removal of 3 bases from V and 0 bases from J, the junction contained 8 bases not matched to a gene. Germline V gene lookup returns CDR1 SGHTA and CDR2 FQGNSA. Here the CDR3 reads CASSFSGTAVSGNTIYF. CDR3 coding DNA: TGTGCCAGCAGCTTTAGCGGGACAGCCGTCTCTGGAAACACCATATATTTT.

The chain joins TRBV30 to TRBJ1-2, with no clear D. V lost 0 bases and J 0 bases, leaving 20 bases between the germline ends. The germline CDR1 and CDR2 sequences are GTSNPN and SVGIG (reference sequence). The CDR3 length is 18 residues. DNA for the CDR3: TGTGCCTGGAGTGTACTCCGCTTAGGTGGGCTGTCTAACTATGGCTACACCTTC. This encodes CAWSVLRLGGLSNYGYTF.

This clonotype was picked up a small number of times. As DNA, the CDR3 is TGTGCCAGCAGCCAAACCTTTACAGCGTCTAACTATGGCTACACCTTC. It codes for CASSQTFTASNYGYTF. The chain joins TRBV5-8 to TRBJ1-2; D uncertain. From germline, CDR1 is SGHTS and CDR2 YDEGEE. V was clipped by 4 bases and J by 0 bases, with 16 bases between them. CDR3 length: 16 amino acids.

This clonotype has a count of ten or more. This sequence joins TRBV7-2 and TRBJ2-3; D not certain. Deletions cut 0 bases from V and 5 bases from J, with 0 bases between. Per the germline V gene, CDR1 is SGHTA and CDR2 is FQGNSA. This CDR3 has 11 amino acids. CDR3 amino acids: CASSLADTQYF. The CDR3 DNA sequence: TGTGCCAGCAGCTTAGCAGATACGCAGTATTTT.

This clonotype showed up many times. The chain uses TRBV5-1 and TRBJ1-5, with D possibly TRBD1 on 6 matching bases. Germline V CDR1 and CDR2: SGHRS, YFSETQ. This CDR3 has 13 amino acids. The germline V and J ends were trimmed by 4 bases and 7 bases, with 12 bases remaining between them. CDR3 DNA: TGCGCCAGCAGCACGGGGGGGGGCCAGCCCCAGCATTTT. As protein: CASSTGGGQPQHF.

J is TRBJ1-2 and V is TRBV27; unclear D gene. Germline V gives CDR1 MNHEY, CDR2 SMNVEV (reference sequence). Between the trimmed V and J ends, which lost 4 bases and 4 bases, there was a span of 13 bases. The CDR3 totals 14 residues. CDR3 in amino acids: CASSSRAQVYGYTF. DNA for the CDR3: TGTGCCAGCAGTTCTAGGGCTCAGGTCTATGGCTACACCTTC.

This clonotype was seen many times. CDR3 DNA: TGTGCCTGGAGTCAGGATGACAATCAGCCCCAGCATTTT. Protein product: CAWSQDDNQPQHF. The chain links TRBV30 to TRBJ1-5; D is ambiguous. The V and J ends lost 2 bases and 3 bases respectively, with 8 bases between them. From germline, CDR1 is GTSNPN and CDR2 SVGIG (reference sequence). This CDR3 spans 13 amino acids. The whole variable domain, remainder taken from reference TRBV30 and TRBJ1-5, is SQTIHQWPATLVQPVGSPLSLECTVEGTSNPNLYWYRQAAGRGLQLLFYSVGIGQISSEVPQNLSASRPQDRQFILSSKKLLLSDSGFYLCAWSQDDNQPQHFGDGTRLSIL.

This clonotype appeared a few times. V usage is TRBV12-3 or TRBV12-4 and J usage is TRBJ1-5; D might be TRBD1 (5 bases). The V gene lost 6 bases and the J gene lost 3 bases, with 12 bases spanning the gap. CDR3 size: 14 residues. CDR3 amino acids: CASSRDRANQPQHF. The DNA of the CDR3 is TGTGCCAGCAGCCGTGACAGAGCCAATCAGCCCCAGCATTTT.

This clonotype was recorded a few times. The chain couples TRBV20-1 to TRBJ2-3; D possibly corresponds to TRBD1 (5 bases). CDR1 is DFQATT, CDR2 SNEGSKA, per germline (reference sequence). Trimming took off 2 bases at V and 2 bases at J, with 20 bases between the two ends. CDR3 length: 17 residues. The CDR3 DNA reads as TGCAGTGCTAGAACGCCCCGACAGCATGCCCCCACAGATACGCAGTATTTT. Translation gives CSARTPRQHAPTDTQYF.

The rearrangement uses TRBV12-3 or TRBV12-4 and TRBJ1-2, with D maybe TRBD1 (5 bases). Trimming pared 7 bases from V and 5 bases from J, leaving 11 bases between. The CDR3 sequence is 12 residues long. CDR3 nucleotide sequence: TGTGCCAGCACCTTGGGGGGATATGGCTACACCTTC. It encodes CASTLGGYGYTF.

V usage is TRBV7-2 and J usage is TRBJ2-3; D is ambiguous. The CDR3 sequence is 13 residues long. Germline values: CDR1 SGHTA, CDR2 FQGNSA. The germline V and J ends were trimmed by 4 bases and 4 bases, with 9 bases remaining between them. CDR3 amino acids: CASSSGIADTQYF. The CDR3 nucleotides read TGTGCCAGCAGCTCGGGCATTGCAGATACGCAGTATTTT. Full variable domain (remainder filled in from reference TRBV7-2 and TRBJ2-3): GAGVSQSPSNKVTEKGKDVELRCDPISGHTALYWYRQSLGQGLEFLIYFQGNSAPDKSGLPSDRFSAERTGGSVSTLTIQRTQQEDSAVYLCASSSGIADTQYFGPGTRLTVL.

The rearrangement links TRBV7-2 to TRBJ2-3, with TRBD2 matching over 11 bases. The CDR3 runs to 15 residues. The J segment lost 5 bases and the V segment lost 1 base, leaving 2 bases of the junction unmatched. CDR1 is SGHTA, CDR2 FQGNSA, per germline. The CDR3 loop is CASSLGGLAGDTQYF. CDR3 nucleotides: TGTGCCAGCAGCTTAGGAGGACTAGCGGGAGATACGCAGTATTTT.

Only a few counts were recorded for this clonotype. CDR3 residues: CASTIQGLAGSRYEQYF. Written as DNA, the CDR3 is TGTGCCAGCACCATCCAGGGACTAGCGGGAAGCCGCTACGAGCAGTACTTC. The genes are TRBV6-2 or TRBV6-3 and TRBJ2-7; TRBD2 matches at 13 bases. After removal of 7 bases from V and 3 bases from J, the junction contained 12 bases not matched to a gene. This CDR3 has 17 amino acids. Germline V CDR1 and CDR2: MNHEY, SVGEGT.

This clonotype showed up just a few times. CDR3 protein: CASMMGQRHTEAFF. In DNA form, the CDR3 reads TGTGCCAGCATGATGGGGCAGAGGCACACTGAAGCTTTCTTT. The chain joins TRBV2 to TRBJ1-1; D is possibly TRBD1 (5 bases). The CDR3 contains 14 residues. The V and J ends lost 7 bases and 3 bases respectively, with 15 bases between them. The V gene's germline CDR1 is SNHLY and CDR2 FYNNEI. Supplemented by reference TRBV2 and TRBJ1-1, the full variable domain reads EPEVTQTPSHQVTQMGQEVILRCVPISNHLYFYWYRQILGQKVEFLVSFYNNEISEKSEIFDDQFSVERPDGSNFTLKIRSTKLEDSAMYFCASMMGQRHTEAFFGQGTRLTVV.

This clonotype was seen a handful of times. The chain couples TRBV3-1 to TRBJ2-3; the D gene is possibly TRBD2 (5 bases). Deletions cut 2 bases from V and 4 bases from J, with 7 bases between. Germline CDR1 LGHDT, CDR2 YNNKEL (reference sequence). This CDR3 spans 13 amino acids. This CDR3 reads CASSQTRADTQYF. The CDR3 DNA reads as TGTGCCAGCAGCCAAACGCGGGCAGATACGCAGTATTTT.